Listed here are 9 T cell receptor beta chains from one sample, sequenced in a study of a mutant IDH1 vaccine in newly diagnosed glioma. Assay used: immunoSEQ multiplex PCR; TCRdb lists only in-frame clones, some missing. The table shows 20,000 or so clones, with approximately 85% occurring only once. Time point of the sample: baseline, week 1 (first vaccination visit). As to treatment: pre-vaccination baseline after standard-of-care therapy. Material: PBMCs, obtained from a glioma patient treated with radiotherapy, temozolomide or both. Receptors originate from a man aged 40-49 years with glioma.

The chain links TRBV4-3 to TRBJ2-7; 7 bases are a match to TRBD2. Germline-derived CDR1 and CDR2 are LGHNA and YSLEER. The CDR3 runs 15 residues. V dropped 1 base and J dropped 6; count of bases not matched to a gene: 9. The CDR3 DNA is TGCGCCAGCAGCCAAGCCAGCCGGGGGGTTTTCGAGCAGTACTTC. Its protein product is CASSQASRGVFEQYF.

The rearrangement links TRBV6-6 to TRBJ2-7; possibly TRBD1 for D (6 bases). The V end lost 6 bases, the J end lost 5 bases, and 17 bases lay between the germline ends. Germline CDR1 is MNHNY and CDR2 is SVGAGI (reference sequence). The CDR3 consists of 14 residues. CDR3 residues: CASSFGQGYNEQYV. DNA of the CDR3: TGTGCCAGCAGCTTCGGGCAGGGGTACAACGAGCAGTACGTC.

The chain is built from TRBV6-5 and TRBJ2-3; 10 bases map to TRBD2. Germline V gives CDR1 MNHEY, CDR2 SVGAGI. CDR3 length: 15 residues. J lost 6 bases, V lost 6 bases, and 9 bases had no gene match. CDR3: CASSRGTSESDTQYF. CDR3 bases: TGTGCCAGCAGCCGGGGGACTAGCGAGTCGGATACGCAGTATTTT.

The J gene is TRBJ1-2, the V gene TRBV7-2; possibly TRBD1 for D (6 bases). The CDR3 is 15 residues long. From germline, CDR1 is SGHTA and CDR2 FQGNSA. V shed 5 bases and J shed 0 bases, with 13 bases lying between them. This CDR3 reads CASSTRTVSNYGYTF. The CDR3 DNA follows: TGTGCCAGCAGCACCCGGACAGTATCTAACTATGGCTACACCTTC.

The chain couples TRBV4-1 to TRBJ1-4; 7 nucleotides match TRBD1. The CDR3 extends over 16 amino acids. The germline V gene encodes CDR1 MGHRA and CDR2 YSYEKL. With V trimmed by 1 base and J by 7 bases, 9 bases remained unmatched. Written as DNA, the CDR3 is TGCGCCAGCAGCCAAGTCGACAGGGCCTTTCTTGAAAAACTGTTTTTT. It codes for CASSQVDRAFLEKLFF.

The J gene is TRBJ2-7, the V gene TRBV28; the D gene is possibly TRBD1 (8 bases). V was pared by 11 bases and J by 3 bases, with 20 bases between. This CDR3 spans 14 amino acids. The V gene's germline CDR1 is MDHEN and CDR2 SYDVKM. The CDR3 nucleotides read TGTGCCCTCCATGGGGGGGGGACAGGCTACGAGCAGTACGTC. This sequence encodes CALHGGGTGYEQYV.

The chain combines TRBV2 with TRBJ1-4, with D possibly matching TRBD1 (5 bases). The germline gives CDR1 SNHLY, CDR2 FYNNEI. V lost 6 bases and J lost 3, with 14 bases in between. The CDR3 covers 15 residues. The CDR3 DNA is TGTGCCAGCAGGCGGCAGGAAGGGGCTAATGAAAAACTGTTTTTT. Protein: CASRRQEGANEKLFF.

V and J are TRBV6-1 and TRBJ2-7; 7 positions agree with TRBD1. CDR3 length equals 16 residues. J lost 3 bases, V lost 2 bases, and 10 bases had no gene match. Looked up from germline, CDR1 is MNHNS and CDR2 is SASEGT. CDR3 in DNA: TGTGCCAGCAGTGAATTGGGACAGTCCGCTTTCTACGAGCAGTACGTC. It encodes CASSELGQSAFYEQYV.

The chain carries TRBV6-5 and TRBJ2-5; D not certain. The germline CDR1 and CDR2 sequences are MNHEY and SVGAGI. V lost 0 bases and J lost 5, with 4 bases in between. CDR3 length: 12 residues. The CDR3 region has the DNA TGTGCCAGCAGTTACTCGAGTGAGACCCAGTACTTC. Protein product: CASSYSSETQYF.